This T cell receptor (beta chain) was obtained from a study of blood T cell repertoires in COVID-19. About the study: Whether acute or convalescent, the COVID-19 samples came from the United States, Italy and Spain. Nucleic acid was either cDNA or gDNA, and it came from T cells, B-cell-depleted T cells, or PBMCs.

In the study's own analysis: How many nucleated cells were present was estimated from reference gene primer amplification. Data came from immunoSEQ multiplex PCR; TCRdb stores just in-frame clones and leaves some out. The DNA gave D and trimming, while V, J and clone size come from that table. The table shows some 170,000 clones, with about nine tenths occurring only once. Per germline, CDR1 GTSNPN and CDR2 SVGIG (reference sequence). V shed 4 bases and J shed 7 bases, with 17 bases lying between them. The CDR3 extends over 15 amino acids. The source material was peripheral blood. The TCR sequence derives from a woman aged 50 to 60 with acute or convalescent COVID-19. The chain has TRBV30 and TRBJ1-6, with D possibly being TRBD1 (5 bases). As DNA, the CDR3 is TGTGCCTGGACTGATTATCAGGGCCCCAATTCACCCCTCCACTTT. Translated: CAWTDYQGPNSPLHF.